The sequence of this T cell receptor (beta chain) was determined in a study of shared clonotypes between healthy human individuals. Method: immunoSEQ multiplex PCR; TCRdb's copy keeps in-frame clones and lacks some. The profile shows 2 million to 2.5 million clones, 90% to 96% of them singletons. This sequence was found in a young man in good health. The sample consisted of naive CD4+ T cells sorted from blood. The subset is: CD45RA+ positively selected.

This chain's CDR3 is CAWTPLGATEAFF. The CDR3 nucleotides read TGTGCCTGGACCCCCCTGGGGGCCACTGAAGCTTTCTTT. The chain carries TRBV30 and TRBJ1-1, with D possibly being TRBD1 (6 bases). Per germline, CDR1 GTSNPN and CDR2 SVGIG (reference sequence). Trimming stripped 4 bases from V and 4 bases from J, with 13 bases between. This CDR3 contains 13 residues. Using reference TRBV30 and TRBJ1-1 for the parts outside the CDR3, the full variable domain is SQTIHQWPATLVQPVGSPLSLECTVEGTSNPNLYWYRQAAGRGLQLLFYSVGIGQISSEVPQNLSASRPQDRQFILSSKKLLLSDSGFYLCAWTPLGATEAFFGQGTRLTVV.